This T cell receptor beta chain was captured by sequencing in a study of OX40 agonist ivuxolimab in advanced cancers. In the study overall: Patients received intravenous ivuxolimab every 2 weeks at 0.01 to 10 mg/kg. Findings of the study overall: Relatively little clonal expansion, among the lowest observed, appeared in partial responders at 0.1-3.0 mg/kg. On average, CD8+ T cells showed a greater number of expanded clones than CD4+.

The data were produced by immunoSEQ multiplex PCR, yet TCRdb's version contains in-frame clones alone and is incomplete. The data contain 50,000 to 55,000 clones, roughly 84% of them seen just once; the ten biggest clones take up approximately 1.5%. Germline V gene data show CDR1 as MDHEN and CDR2 as SYDVKM. Trimming took off 6 bases at V and 5 bases at J, with 19 bases between the two ends. This CDR3 is 15 amino acids long. For this clone: Its antigen remains unknown.

The TCR originated in an adult with an advanced solid tumor such as melanoma, head and neck, liver or kidney cancer. The chain recombines TRBV28 with TRBJ2-5, with D maybe TRBD1 (5 bases). Source: CD4+ or CD8+ T cells sorted from blood, taken in a trial of the OX40 agonist ivuxolimab. CDR3 in DNA: TGTGCCAGCAGCACGTGGGAAGGGGCGCGGGAGACCCAGTACTTC. Its protein is CASSTWEGARETQYF.